The rows below give T cell receptor beta chains drawn from one sample of a study of blood T cell repertoires in COVID-19. The method was immunoSEQ multiplex PCR; TCRdb's version includes in-frame clones alone and lacks a portion of them. The sample has 150,000 to 200,000 clones, approximately 94% seen once. Sequencing was performed on peripheral blood. These receptors all stem from a young man with COVID-19, enrolled during active disease. Each CDR3 is given with its conserved first and last residue. Rows give clone size only sometimes, using once, few, many, or a class for an expanded clone.

V,size,CDR3
TRBV29-1,-,CSVDVGMNTEAFF
TRBV6-5,-,CASSYDLGGEKLFF
TRBV20-1,-,CSARTSGIQYF
TRBV27,-,CASSHLAGGTGELFF
TRBV6-5,-,CASSYSQGSGGYTF
TRBV6-5,-,CASTLRKKGGNTIYF
TRBV3-1/TRBV3-2,-,CASSQDPGLGQPQHF
TRBV9,-,CASSVGTGENQPQHF
TRBV2,once,CASSSGQGTEKLFF
TRBV4-1,-,CASSQEEGRGIYEQYF
TRBV7-7,-,CASSLVGGQETQYF
TRBV4-1,-,CASSHRRQGDNSPLHF
TRBV5-5,few,CASSLRVDQETQYF
TRBV6-5,once,CASSYQGNTEAFF
TRBV24-1,-,CATSDGTTRGSTNEKLFF
TRBV4-1,-,CASSQDRGKDTEAFF
TRBV5-1,-,CASSRGQGQFETQYF
TRBV3-1/TRBV3-2,-,CASSQEGAGYEQYF
TRBV5-1,-,CASSRDNPQSYNEQFF
TRBV19,-,CASGVRGSEQYF
TRBV29-1,-,CSVGDRWGYEQYF
TRBV29-1,once,CSVGRGTGPSSYEQYF
TRBV5-4,-,CASSLKQGGTEAFF
TRBV27,once,CASRVSRGDTEAFF
TRBV5-4,-,CASSLAAEGNTIYF
TRBV4-1,once,CASSQDPAATTNEKLFF
TRBV3-1/TRBV3-2,once,CASSQDYRQGTGELFF
TRBV7-9,-,CASRPEGGNTEAFF
TRBV6-5,-,CASMSGPHTGELFF
TRBV7-9,-,CASSPGASPMNTEAFF
TRBV19,-,CASSIGGTGQETQYF
TRBV5-1,-,CASSAGILYTDTQYF
TRBV7-6,-,CASSSGRENSPLHF
TRBV30,once,CAWSPQLNTEAFF
TRBV19,once,CASSRDYPTGELFF
TRBV18,-,CASPPTAGLTDTQYF
TRBV5-4,-,CASSSMTGEAGNTIYF
TRBV13,-,CASSSGGVAGGLETQYF
TRBV16,once,CASSQEMGGIPYGYTF
TRBV10-3,-,CAISDFAGTAYSPLHF
TRBV6-5,-,CASSLFSDNTGELFF
TRBV6-5,-,CASDRSLEAFF
TRBV7-3,-,CASSLRGAGANVLTF
TRBV30,-,CAWQVSTDTQYF
TRBV5-6,-,CASRWGQPGTEAFF
TRBV6-1,-,CASSEDQGIGQPQHF
TRBV3-1/TRBV3-2,-,CASSLIGTGDQGYTF
TRBV6-2/TRBV6-3,-,CASSGGDTSYEQYF
TRBV4-1,-,CASSQIRGTGGTEAFF
TRBV12-3/TRBV12-4,-,CASSPQANTEAFF
TRBV9,once,CASSTGLAGGLSTDTQYF
TRBV2,-,CASDRGINGYTF
TRBV19,-,CASTPRADSHEQYF
TRBV5-4,-,CASSSTGTNGYTF
TRBV30,once,CAWSRGTGNTIYF